These 10 T cell receptor beta chains originate from one sample sequenced in a study of T cells in Graves' hyperthyroidism and ophthalmopathy. Researchers amplified the TCR beta CDR3 regions from RNA transcripts. Researchers ran a first-round RT-PCR on the TCR CDR3 using the HTBI primer set. TCRdb reprocessed the multiplex PCR reads via MiXCR and lists one record per CDR3 protein. The sample lists about 300,000 distinct CDR3 sequences; 13% were seen once. Sequenced material: blood. The receptors come from a woman in her thirties with Graves' hyperthyroidism that later progressed to Graves' ophthalmopathy.

In its sample, this clonotype was seen a few times. This sequence joins TRBV4-3 and TRBJ2-1; 13 positions match TRBD2. CDR1 LGHNA and CDR2 YSLEER come from the germline V gene. The CDR3 has 18 residues. Unmatched junction bases numbered 6, after V lost 1 base and J lost 3 bases. This CDR3 reads CASSQAFGLAGDYNEQFF. The CDR3 DNA reads TGCGCCAGCAGCCAAGCGTTTGGACTAGCGGGAGACTACAATGAGCAGTTCTTC.

This clonotype was counted at least ten times. The V gene is TRBV7-2, the J gene TRBJ2-1, with D possibly matching TRBD2 (5 bases). Germline V gene data show CDR1 as SGHTA and CDR2 as FQGNSA. The V and J ends lost 10 bases and 3 bases respectively, with 7 bases between them. This CDR3 comprises 11 residues. The CDR3 region is CATGDYNEQFF. The CDR3 nucleotides read TGTGCCACCGGGGACTACAATGAGCAGTTCTTC.

This clonotype was picked up many times. This chain connects TRBV7-2 to TRBJ1-6; no clear D. Germline V lookup: CDR1 SGHTA, CDR2 FQGNSA. The CDR3 consists of 16 residues. Trimming took off 2 bases at V and 9 bases at J, with 17 bases between the two ends. CDR3 DNA sequence: TGTGCCAGCAGCTTAAGCGGGCAGATTTACGCTTCACCCCTCCACTTT. Residues: CASSLSGQIYASPLHF.

The table lists this clonotype with many counts. The rearrangement uses TRBV28 and TRBJ1-1; TRBD1 is a possible D gene (5 bases). CDR3 length: 12 residues. Germline V gene lookup returns CDR1 MDHEN and CDR2 SYDVKM. The V gene lost 5 bases and the J gene lost 1 base, with 5 bases spanning the gap. Here the CDR3 DNA reads TGTGCCAGCAGTGGGGGGAACACTGAAGCTTTCTTT. This codes for CASSGGNTEAFF.

The chain joins TRBV5-5 to TRBJ2-2; 9 bases map to TRBD1. CDR1 SGHKS and CDR2 YYEKEE come from the germline V gene (reference sequence). This CDR3 is 15 amino acids long. With 0 bases clipped from V and 5 bases from J, the junction kept 2 bases outside the gene matches. As DNA, the CDR3 is TGTGCCAGCAGCTTGGACAGGGGGCAAACCGGGGAGCTGTTTTTT. Its protein is CASSLDRGQTGELFF.

V and J are TRBV4-1 and TRBJ2-7; D gene unclear. Germline V CDR1 and CDR2: MGHRA, YSYEKL. CDR3 length equals 11 residues. The V end lost 3 bases, the J end lost 2 bases, and 2 bases lay between the germline ends. CDR3 in amino acids: CASSHAYEQYF. The CDR3 DNA is TGCGCCAGCAGCCACGCCTACGAGCAGTACTTC.

This clonotype has just a few counts. The V and J genes are TRBV7-6 and TRBJ2-7; 8 nucleotides agree with TRBD1. Germline V gives CDR1 SGHVS, CDR2 FNYEAQ. The CDR3 is 16 amino acids. Losses at the gene ends were 1 base for V and 0 bases for J; bases not matched to a gene: 5. The CDR3 DNA is TGTGCCAGCAGCTTAGATTCAGGGGGCAACTCCTACGAGCAGTACTTC. Residues: CASSLDSGGNSYEQYF.

The rearrangement uses TRBV11-2 and TRBJ1-2; 8 positions agree with TRBD1. V shed 5 bases, J shed 3 bases, and the junction held 5 bases outside the gene matches. Germline CDR1 SGHAT, CDR2 FQNNGV. The CDR3 contains 14 residues. This CDR3 reads CASSLGTGDYGYTF. The CDR3 DNA reads TGTGCCAGCAGCCTCGGGACAGGCGACTATGGCTACACCTTC. Drawing the rest from reference TRBV11-2 and TRBJ1-2, the complete variable domain is EAGVAQSPRYKIIEKRQSVAFWCNPISGHATLYWYQQILGQGPKLLIQFQNNGVVDDSQLPKDRFSAERLKGVDSTLKIQPAKLEDSAVYLCASSLGTGDYGYTFGSGTRLTVV.

Many counts were recorded for this clonotype. The chain carries TRBV28 and TRBJ2-7; D perhaps matches TRBD2 (6 bases). Trimming took off 8 bases at V and 3 bases at J, with 20 bases between the two ends. The length of the CDR3 is 15 residues. The germline V gene has CDR1 MDHEN and CDR2 SYDVKM. The CDR3 nucleotides are TGTGCCAGCCGCTCCGGTCTGGGAGGTATCTACGAGCAGTACTTC. Amino acids: CASRSGLGGIYEQYF.

This clonotype showed up many times. The chain uses TRBV15 and TRBJ1-3; D is ambiguous. The CDR3 is made up of 15 amino acids. V dropped 2 bases and J dropped 4 bases, with 12 bases sitting between them. From germline, CDR1 is LNHNV and CDR2 YYDKDF (reference sequence). The DNA of the CDR3 is TGTGCCACCAGCAGATTAAATGACTTCGGAAACACCATATATTTT. It encodes CATSRLNDFGNTIYF.